This entry features one T cell receptor (beta chain) sequence. The antigen is undetermined. A junction boundary mismatches the germline segment, possibly from a read error. The sample comes from a study of identical twins. Study findings and constraints: Abundant beta clonotypes from cord blood had fewer insertions, unlike memory repertoires, which showed none.

Germline V lookup: CDR1 SGHKS, CDR2 YYEKEE (reference sequence). The length of the CDR3 is 13 residues. Template switching created a universal primer site, and the cDNA included unique molecular identifiers. One entry per CDR3 protein results from TCRdb running MiXCR on the 5' RACE reads. The sample lists about 1.7 million distinct CDR3 sequences, around 33% occurring once. The sequencing sample was made of cord blood. The gene calls are TRBV5-5 and TRBJ2-5, with 8 bases that match TRBD2. The origin of this receptor is a newborn girl in good health. DNA for the CDR3: TGTGTCAGCAGCCGGGGACTAGAGGAGACCCAGTACTTC. This sequence encodes CVSSRGLEETQYF.